A few counts support the clone carrying this TCR beta chain. Its cognate antigen is unknown. The sample belongs to a study of beta chain features in type 1 diabetes. General observations from the study: Naive, central memory and Treg TCRB repertoires seemed to resemble each other more closely in patients than they did in healthy donors. Sequencing used cDNA, and cells with high TCR expression could therefore be over-represented.

As every portion of the isolated RNA was reverse transcribed, the sequencing read expressed TCRB transcripts. Approximately 3.6 million reads per sample on average were obtained from naive, central memory and regulatory T cell samples. Here immunoSEQ multiplex PCR was the method, and the copy in TCRdb shows in-frame clones only, minus some. The table includes 810,000 or so clones, 15% to 20% detected once. The CDR3 totals 20 residues. CDR1 LGHNT and CDR2 FRNRAP come from the germline V gene. Trimming cost V 0 bases and J 1 base; bases outside gene matches: 8. The gene calls are TRBV12-5 and TRBJ2-3, with 15 positions matching TRBD2. The sequence was obtained from a woman in her late teens or twenties in good health. The sequencing input was naive CD4+ T cells from blood. Here the CDR3 reads CASGLVEGTSGRWGTDTQYF. The CDR3, as DNA: TGTGCTAGTGGTTTGGTAGAGGGGACTAGCGGGAGGTGGGGCACAGATACGCAGTATTTT.